This TCR beta chain was recorded in a study of blood T cell repertoires in COVID-19. V was shortened by 6 bases and J by 7 bases, with 13 bases between the two germline ends. The CDR3 covers 12 residues. Germline V gene lookup returns CDR1 SQVTM and CDR2 ANQGSEA. The method was immunoSEQ multiplex PCR; TCRdb's version includes in-frame clones alone and lacks a portion of them. This table holds roughly 200,000 clones, 83% found once. The TCR sequence derives from a woman aged 50 to 60 who had been exposed to COVID-19. Input material: PBMCs or T cells enriched from blood (not recorded which). The V gene is TRBV29-1, the J gene TRBJ2-1; D not resolved. CDR3 nucleotide sequence: TGCAGCGTATCGCCCACGGAGAATGAGCAGTTCTTC. It encodes CSVSPTENEQFF.